One and the same sample provided the 17 T cell receptor beta chains below, sequenced in a study of blood T cell repertoires in COVID-19. Profiled with immunoSEQ multiplex PCR; TCRdb holds only in-frame clones, not every one. The data contain tens of thousands of clones, roughly nine tenths of them singletons. The source material was peripheral blood. The receptors here all came from a man between 65 and 80 years old with active COVID-19.

The J gene is TRBJ2-7, the V gene TRBV7-2; 9 positions agree with TRBD2. CDR1 is SGHTA, CDR2 FQGNSA, per germline. V shed 6 bases, J shed 3 bases, and the junction held 9 bases outside the gene matches. CDR3 length: 15 amino acids. CDR3 amino acids: CASSNPHSGSYEQYF. In DNA form, the CDR3 reads TGTGCCAGCAGTAATCCCCATAGCGGGAGCTACGAGCAGTACTTC. Supplemented by reference TRBV7-2 and TRBJ2-7, the full variable domain reads GAGVSQSPSNKVTEKGKDVELRCDPISGHTALYWYRQSLGQGLEFLIYFQGNSAPDKSGLPSDRFSAERTGGSVSTLTIQRTQQEDSAVYLCASSNPHSGSYEQYFGPGTRLTVT.

The CDR3 bases are TGCAGCGTTGAAGGCGGGCGGGACTACGAGCAGTACTTC. Protein sequence: CSVEGGRDYEQYF. This sequence joins TRBV29-1 and TRBJ2-7; D perhaps matches TRBD2 (6 bases). This CDR3 has 13 amino acids. The V and J ends lost 1 base and 3 bases respectively, with 10 bases between them. Germline V gene sequence: CDR1 SQVTM, CDR2 ANQGSEA.

The CDR3 DNA reads TGCAGTGCTAGTGGTCTGTCGGAGGGCCACAATCAGCCCCAGCATTTT. As protein: CSASGLSEGHNQPQHF. This sequence joins TRBV20-1 and TRBJ1-5; no reliable D call. With 3 bases removed from V and 3 bases from J, the gap between germline ends came to 18 bases. This CDR3 contains 16 residues. Germline V lookup: CDR1 DFQATT, CDR2 SNEGSKA (reference sequence).

The V gene is TRBV7-6, the J gene TRBJ2-7; 8 bases map to TRBD1. This CDR3 has 14 residues. The V gene end was trimmed by 2 bases and the J gene end by 5 bases; junction bases not matched to a gene: 5. Germline V gives CDR1 SGHVS, CDR2 FNYEAQ. The DNA of the CDR3 is TGTGCCAGCAGCTTAAAGACAGGGGTAAACGAGCAGTACTTC. It yields the protein CASSLKTGVNEQYF.

The genes are TRBV14 and TRBJ1-2, with D unresolved. Trimming shortened V by 3 bases and J by 2 bases, and 10 bases separated the two germline ends. The germline V gene has CDR1 SGHDN and CDR2 FVKESK. The CDR3 has 14 amino acids. For the CDR3, the DNA is TGTGCCAGCAGCCAGCGGACGGGAAACTATGGCTACACCTTC. As protein: CASSQRTGNYGYTF. Complete variable domain (other parts from reference TRBV14 and TRBJ1-2): EAGVTQFPSHSVIEKGQTVTLRCDPISGHDNLYWYRRVMGKEIKFLLHFVKESKQDESGMPNNRFLAERTGGTYSTLKVQPAELEDSGVYFCASSQRTGNYGYTFGSGTRLTVV.

The rearrangement links TRBV18 to TRBJ2-7, with 10 bases aligning to TRBD2. CDR3 length: 18 amino acids. The germline V gene encodes CDR1 KGHSH and CDR2 LQKENI. The trim removed 6 bases at V and 2 bases at J, leaving 16 bases unmatched. CDR3 amino acids: CASSRGQLAGGRTYEQYF. CDR3 in DNA: TGTGCCAGCTCCCGAGGGCAGTTAGCGGGAGGCCGTACCTACGAGCAGTACTTC.

The rearrangement uses TRBV9 and TRBJ2-7; 7 bases are a match to TRBD2. With 0 bases clipped from V and 3 bases from J, the junction kept 9 bases outside the gene matches. From germline, CDR1 is SGDLS and CDR2 YYNGEE. CDR3 size: 16 residues. The CDR3 DNA follows: TGTGCCAGCAGCGTAGAGGCGCGCGGGGGATACTACGAGCAGTACTTC. Residues: CASSVEARGGYYEQYF.

CDR3 sequence: CASNSGTGRTDTQYF. The CDR3 DNA sequence: TGTGCCAGTAATAGTGGGACAGGGAGGACAGATACGCAGTATTTT. V is TRBV19 and J is TRBJ2-3; 9 bases match TRBD1. V was pared by 7 bases and J by 3 bases, with 8 bases of the junction left unmatched. The CDR3 is 15 amino acids. Germline V gene lookup returns CDR1 LNHDA and CDR2 SQIVND (reference sequence).

This chain joins TRBV20-1 and TRBJ2-7, with 7 bases aligning to TRBD1. The germline V gene has CDR1 DFQATT and CDR2 SNEGSKA (reference sequence). The ends lost 3 bases at V and 6 bases at J; junction bases unmatched: 8. The CDR3 loop spans 13 amino acids. CDR3 in DNA: TGCAGTGCTAGTGGGACAGTCGGGGCCGAGCAGTACTTC. It codes for CSASGTVGAEQYF.

The rearrangement links TRBV27 to TRBJ2-7, with D perhaps TRBD1 (5 bases). The CDR3 runs 14 residues. Germline V gene data show CDR1 as MNHEY and CDR2 as SMNVEV (reference sequence). The germline V and J ends were trimmed by 0 bases and 2 bases, with 8 bases remaining between them. The CDR3 nucleotides are TGTGCCAGCAGTTTATCTACAGGAGCCTACGAGCAGTACTTC. Translating it yields CASSLSTGAYEQYF.

The V gene is TRBV23-1, the J gene TRBJ1-4; D gene uncertain. TRBV23-1 counts as an open reading frame of uncertain function. V shed 4 bases and J shed 8 bases, with 20 bases lying between them. CDR3 length: 16 amino acids. The CDR3 here is CASSLNRPPSREKLFF. In DNA, the CDR3 is TGCGCCAGCAGTCTCAATCGGCCTCCCTCCAGGGAAAAACTGTTTTTT.

The chain uses TRBV7-2 and TRBJ1-5, with D possibly matching TRBD1 (5 bases). V was trimmed by 4 bases and J by 1 base, leaving 5 bases between them. Per the germline V gene, CDR1 is SGHTA and CDR2 is FQGNSA. CDR3 length: 13 amino acids. CDR3 DNA sequence: TGTGCCAGCAGCTGGGGCAGCAATCAGCCCCAGCATTTT. It yields the protein CASSWGSNQPQHF.

This rearrangement joins TRBV27 to TRBJ1-5; 7 nucleotides agree with TRBD1. CDR1 MNHEY and CDR2 SMNVEV come from the germline V gene (reference sequence). The CDR3 consists of 15 residues. Trimming cost V 6 bases and J 0 bases; bases outside gene matches: 5. The CDR3 region is CASSYGTDSNQPQHF. CDR3 DNA sequence: TGTGCCAGCAGCTACGGGACAGATAGCAATCAGCCCCAGCATTTT.

The chain combines TRBV27 with TRBJ2-1; 7 bases align to TRBD1. Germline V CDR1 and CDR2: MNHEY, SMNVEV (reference sequence). The V segment lost 3 bases and the J segment 0 bases; nucleotides outside the gene matches: 5. The CDR3 has 16 residues. CDR3 loop: CASSFYRGGSYNEQFF. The CDR3 DNA reads TGTGCCAGCAGTTTTTACAGGGGTGGCTCCTACAATGAGCAGTTCTTC.

The chain has TRBV30 and TRBJ2-5; TRBD2 agrees at 7 bases. Germline values: CDR1 GTSNPN, CDR2 SVGIG (reference sequence). V lost 0 bases to trimming and J lost 5 bases; unmatched junction nucleotides: 3. The CDR3 is 13 residues long. CDR3 in amino acids: CAWSVQGGETQYF. The CDR3 nucleotides read TGTGCCTGGAGTGTTCAGGGAGGGGAGACCCAGTACTTC.

The V and J genes are TRBV5-1 and TRBJ2-7; 8 nucleotides align to TRBD1. The CDR3 is made up of 18 amino acids. Germline values: CDR1 SGHRS, CDR2 YFSETQ. V shed 5 bases, J shed 1 base, and the junction held 17 bases outside the gene matches. For the CDR3, the DNA is TGCGCCAGCAGATCGGACAGGGCCAGCTTCCCCTCTTCCTACGAGCAGTACTTC. It encodes CASRSDRASFPSSYEQYF. The entire variable domain, with the rest obtained from reference TRBV5-1 and TRBJ2-7, is as follows: KAGVTQTPRYLIKTRGQQVTLSCSPISGHRSVSWYQQTPGQGLQFLFEYFSETQRNKGNFPGRFSGRQFSNSRSEMNVSTLELGDSALYLCASRSDRASFPSSYEQYFGPGTRLTVT.

This sequence joins TRBV9 and TRBJ2-1, with 7 positions matching TRBD2. The CDR3 spans 14 residues. Germline CDR1 and CDR2: SGDLS and YYNGEE. The ends lost 1 base at V and 6 bases at J; junction bases unmatched: 4. The CDR3 nucleotides are TGTGCCAGCAGCGTACAGACTAGCAGCAATGAGCAGTTCTTC. It encodes CASSVQTSSNEQFF.